This T cell receptor beta chain was sequenced in a study of cytomegalovirus exposure and HLA in healthy donors. Regarding the study as a whole: Some highly shared sequence variants likely arose as a pipeline artifact.

The V end was cut by 3 bases, the J end by 2 bases, with 20 bases between. This CDR3 region has 17 residues. The V gene's germline CDR1 is SGDLS and CDR2 YYNGEE. The study ran its PCR with 60 Vbeta and 13 Jbeta primers. Authors' processing steps: A later analysis counted 65 million to 90 million unique TCR beta chains, 9.5 million to 12 million shared. Only in-frame clones appear in the TCRdb table, and some are missing; sequencing was by immunoSEQ multiplex PCR. D and trimming were read from the DNA, whereas the V and J calls and clone size are those reported in that table. The data hold around 100,000 clones, with 65% to 80% observed a single time. A single count supports this clone. Its matching antigen is unknown.

The receptor was derived from a woman aged 40 to 55 in good health and CMV-seronegative. Sequencing input: PBMCs. The V gene is TRBV9, the J gene TRBJ2-5; D remains unclear. The CDR3 reads CASSARDSLLRQETQYF. CDR3 DNA sequence: TGTGCCAGCAGCGCACGCGACTCCCTACTCCGGCAAGAGACCCAGTACTTC.